This T cell receptor (beta chain) is drawn from a study of blood T cell repertoires in COVID-19 (dated by TCRdb to the early 2020s). For the study in its entirety: Samples covering the acute and convalescent phases of COVID-19 were provided by collaborators in the United States, Italy and Spain. The material from the prospective study consisted of cDNA or gDNA derived from T cells, B-cell-depleted T cells, or PBMCs. Subjects who had been exposed to COVID-19, were actively infected with it, or had recovered from it provided the deeply sampled blood TCRbeta repertoires that made up the dataset. A freely available public database, intended as a resource for researchers studying the immune response to SARS-CoV-2, is where the repertoires were released. Samples were obtained from the ongoing ImmuneRACE study (first 160 participants) and from 1,000 to 1,500 subjects provided by 6 global collaborators. Nearly every sample came with metadata listing a de-identified subject ID, COVID-19 status, age in years and sex. Where available, HLA class I and class II types were taken from metadata supplied by the sample provider and were not determined by assay-based typing. What the work shows at the level of the full study, not this receptor alone: The quantity of clinical and demographic metadata differed by source and by participant and was supplied without curation.

The immunoSEQ Assay, a bias-controlled multiplex PCR, was used to amplify TCRbeta CDR3 regions from genomic DNA. The study's own analysis went as follows. The number of nucleated cells in each sample was estimated by amplification of reference gene primers within the assay. Sequence reads were collapsed and filtered to measure the absolute abundance of every unique TCRbeta CDR3 rearrangement. For each sample, productive Simpson clonality was calculated as the square root of Simpson's diversity index over productive rearrangements. TCRdb took this table from immuneACCESS and kept in-frame rearrangements with V and J called. Such tables lack part of the clones; where checked against another copy, unresolved V genes explain under half of the gap, and the rest is unexplained. The DNA was the basis for D and trimming; V, J and clone size are from that table. The sample records 200,000 to 250,000 clones, 84% of which are singletons. The leading ten clones occupy under 2% of the sample.

The germline V gene provides CDR1 SGHRS and CDR2 YFSETQ. V is trimmed back by 0 bases and J by 6 bases, and the junction contains 7 bases that no gene match accounts for. Including cysteine and phenylalanine, the CDR3 has 17 amino acids. CDR3 DNA only is kept here, 51 bases in frame from base 1. In the case of this clone: Its antigen is still unknown. Base qualities are not provided; no much larger clone lies one nucleotide away.

In the prospective study, participants were about 18 to 89 years old, resided in 24 geographic areas of the United States, and were enrolled through a virtual design. In the prospective study, cohorts were assigned on the basis of participant-reported clinical history obtained from a screening survey and a study questionnaire. ImmuneRACE Cohort 3 recovered participants were defined by two consecutive negative NP/OP PCR tests, healthcare professional clearance, or symptom resolution. In the prospective study, whole blood, serum and a nasopharyngeal or oropharyngeal swab were collected from each participant by mobile phlebotomists. Participants in the prospective study had the option to provide additional blood draws and questionnaires over a roughly 2-month period. Prospective study blood samples were shipped either frozen or at room temperature before DNA extraction.

Sequenced material: PBMCs or T cells enriched from blood (not recorded which). The sequence derives from a man between 60 and 75 years old who had recovered from COVID-19. This chain joins TRBV5-1 to TRBJ2-1, with 12 bases matching TRBD2. The CDR3 in this case is CASSLVASGGALNEQFF. The DNA reads as follows: TGCGCCAGCAGCTTGGTGGCTAGCGGGGGGGCGCTCAATGAGCAGTTCTTC.